This T cell receptor (beta chain) was sequenced in a study of cytomegalovirus exposure and HLA in healthy donors. The study, taken as a whole, reports: Rare sequences made up most TCRs, while some public TCRs were found in many donors.

While the first cohort had 500 to 700 subjects, the donors belonged to the separate validation cohort of over a hundred subjects. The repertoire was sequenced with immunoSEQ multiplex PCR; TCRdb's copy has only in-frame clones and lacks some. The table has 200,000 to 250,000 clones, approximately 83% seen once. A word on this clone: What it binds is unknown.

The sample comprised PBMCs. The TCR was taken from a woman aged 25 to 39 in good health and CMV-seropositive.

This CDR3 reads CASSVSKREAQYF. CDR3 sequence (DNA): TGTGCCAGTAGTGTTTCTAAGAGGGAGGCGCAGTACTTC. The chain recombines TRBV19 with TRBJ2-7; tentatively, D is TRBD2 (6 bases). The ends were cut back, 5 bases at V and 9 bases at J, with 17 bases in the middle. Germline V CDR1 and CDR2: LNHDA, SQIVND (reference sequence). This CDR3 has 13 residues.